This T cell receptor beta chain was recorded in a study of blood T cell repertoires in COVID-19. Study at large: Material from acute and convalescent COVID-19 was sourced from the United States, Italy and Spain. Sources were T cells, B-cell-depleted T cells, or PBMCs; the material itself was cDNA or gDNA.

Only one count was recorded for this clone. V shed 2 bases and J 5 bases; nucleotides not matched to a gene: 5. Germline values: CDR1 MNHEY, CDR2 SVGEGT. The CDR3 covers 14 residues. Patients of the Seattle cohort, enrolled during active infection, were followed longitudinally. This table comes from immunoSEQ multiplex PCR, and its TCRdb copy is limited to in-frame clones, with some not included. The sample carries a few hundred thousand clones, 88% recorded once. The sequence came from a woman in her 30s with COVID-19, enrolled during active disease. V and J are TRBV6-2 or TRBV6-3 and TRBJ2-7; TRBD1 aligns across 8 bases. The sample comprised peripheral blood. CDR3 DNA sequence: TGTGCCAGCAGTTACCAGGGGGCTATGGACGAGCAGTACTTC. The encoded protein is CASSYQGAMDEQYF.